Detailed here is one T cell receptor beta chain. Repertoires were generated with immunoSEQ multiplex PCR, while TCRdb's copy carries only in-frame clones and drops some. The data show a few hundred thousand clones, with 70% to 75% seen just once and around 9.3% held by the top ten. The sample originates from a study of shared clonotypes between healthy human individuals. Study-wide background: A couple of women and a few men aged 18 to 49 served as donors.

CDR1 and CDR2 from the germline V gene are MNHNS and SASEGT. Losses at the gene ends were 6 bases for V and 6 bases for J; bases not matched to a gene: 11. The CDR3 has 14 amino acids. This receptor was obtained from a man aged 30 to 45 in good health. The V gene is TRBV6-1, the J gene TRBJ2-7; the match to TRBD1 covers 7 bases. Sequenced: memory CD4+ T cells sorted from blood. Subset denoted: CD45RA-negative fraction. Written as DNA, the CDR3 is TGTGCCAGCAGGCCCTTCAGACAGGGAAGCGAGCAGTACTTC. This codes for CASRPFRQGSEQYF.